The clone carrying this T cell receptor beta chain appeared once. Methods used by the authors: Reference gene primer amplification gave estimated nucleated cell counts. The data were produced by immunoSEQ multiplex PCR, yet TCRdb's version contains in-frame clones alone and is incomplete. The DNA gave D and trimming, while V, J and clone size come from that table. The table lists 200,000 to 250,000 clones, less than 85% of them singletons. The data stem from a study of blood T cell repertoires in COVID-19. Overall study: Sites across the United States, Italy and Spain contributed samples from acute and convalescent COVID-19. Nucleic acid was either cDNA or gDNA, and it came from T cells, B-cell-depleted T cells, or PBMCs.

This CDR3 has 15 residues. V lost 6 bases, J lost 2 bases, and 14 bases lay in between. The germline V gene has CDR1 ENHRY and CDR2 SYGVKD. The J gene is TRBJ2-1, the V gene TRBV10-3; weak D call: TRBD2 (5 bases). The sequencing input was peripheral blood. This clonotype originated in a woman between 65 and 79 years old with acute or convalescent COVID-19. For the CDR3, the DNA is TGTGCCATCAGCCGGGGTGAGGAGACCTACAATGAGCAGTTCTTC. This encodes CAISRGEETYNEQFF.